The 10 T cell receptor beta chains presented below share a single source sample, sequenced in a study of shared clonotypes between healthy human individuals. Clones were sequenced by immunoSEQ multiplex PCR, and TCRdb holds only the in-frame ones, with some missing. The sample holds a few million clones; around nine tenths are singletons and the top ten take over 0.12%. The sequenced sample consisted of naive CD4+ T cells sorted from blood. Subset reported: CD45RA+ positively selected. The receptors come from a man younger than 35 in good health.

This clone turned up a few times. V is TRBV10-3 and J is TRBJ1-5; a possible D gene is TRBD1 (5 bases). The V end was cut by 2 bases, the J end by 4 bases, with 12 bases between. Germline values: CDR1 ENHRY, CDR2 SYGVKD. CDR3 length: 15 amino acids. The chain's CDR3 is CAISEGQRDNQPQHF. DNA for the CDR3: TGTGCCATCAGTGAGGGACAACGGGATAATCAGCCCCAGCATTTT.

A remark on this clone: The same CDR3 can be traced to other DNA sequences in this sample. CDR3 sequence: CASSPVGSSYNEQFF. CDR3 bases: TGTGCCAGCTCACCGGTCGGGAGTTCCTACAATGAGCAGTTCTTC. This chain joins TRBV18 and TRBJ2-1; tentatively, D is TRBD2 (6 bases). From germline, CDR1 is KGHSH and CDR2 LQKENI. The CDR3 totals 15 residues. V was cut by 3 bases and J by 1 base, with 10 bases left in between. Using reference TRBV18 and TRBJ2-1 for the parts outside the CDR3, the full variable domain is NAGVMQNPRHLVRRRGQEARLRCSPMKGHSHVYWYRQLPEEGLKFMVYLQKENIIDESGMPKERFSAEFPKEGPSILRIQQVVRGDSAAYFCASSPVGSSYNEQFFGPGTRLTVL.

This clone is a singleton in its sample. The rearrangement uses TRBV6-1 and TRBJ2-7, with D tentatively TRBD1 (6 bases). Germline V gene lookup returns CDR1 MNHNS and CDR2 SASEGT. The CDR3 contains 15 residues. The germline V and J ends were trimmed by 8 bases and 3 bases, with 20 bases remaining between them. Here the CDR3 reads CASRLQGFSGYEQYF. In DNA, the CDR3 is TGTGCCAGCCGCCTACAGGGTTTTTCAGGCTACGAGCAGTACTTC.

The V gene is TRBV4-1, the J gene TRBJ1-4; tentative D call: TRBD1 (5 bases). From germline, CDR1 is MGHRA and CDR2 YSYEKL. The CDR3 has 15 amino acids. Between the trimmed V and J ends, which lost 0 bases and 8 bases, there was a span of 13 bases. CDR3 DNA: TGCGCCAGCAGCCAAGATTTTTCGGGGGTAGAAAAACTGTTTTTT. Protein: CASSQDFSGVEKLFF.

In its sample, this clone was seen a few times. This sequence joins TRBV30 and TRBJ1-6, with 7 bases fitting TRBD1. V lost 0 bases and J lost 10; bases outside the gene matches: 6. CDR1 and CDR2 (germline): GTSNPN, SVGIG (reference sequence). The length of the CDR3 is 14 residues. The CDR3 region has the DNA TGTGCCTGGAGTGTCAAGGGGGCTCGATCACCCCTCCACTTT. It translates to CAWSVKGARSPLHF.

Worth noting for this clone: The identical CDR3 is also encoded by other nucleotide sequences in the sample. The rearrangement joins TRBV2 to TRBJ2-7, with unresolved D. Germline CDR1 and CDR2: SNHLY and FYNNEI. The length of the CDR3 is 12 residues. With 6 bases removed from V and 2 bases from J, the gap between germline ends came to 8 bases. Here the CDR3 reads CASRLGPYEQYF. DNA for the CDR3: TGTGCCAGCAGACTCGGACCCTACGAGCAGTACTTC.

This clone was observed once. Within the sample, other DNA sequences also encode this same CDR3. V and J are TRBV9 and TRBJ2-7, with 7 bases lining up with TRBD2. In germline, CDR1 is SGDLS, CDR2 YYNGEE. V lost 0 bases, J lost 0 bases, and 3 bases stayed unmatched. This CDR3 contains 15 residues. For the CDR3, the DNA is TGTGCCAGCAGCGTAGAGGCGGGAGCCTCCTACGAGCAGTACTTC. Translation gives CASSVEAGASYEQYF.

On this clone: This sample also contains other DNA sequences that code for the same CDR3. The chain recombines TRBV30 with TRBJ1-1; D unclear. This CDR3 has 10 residues. Deletions cut 5 bases from V and 8 bases from J, with 9 bases between. The germline V gene has CDR1 GTSNPN and CDR2 SVGIG (reference sequence). In DNA form, the CDR3 reads TGTGCCTGGTCACGGGGAGAAGCTTTCTTT. This codes for CAWSRGEAFF. The full variable domain, rest sourced from reference TRBV30 and TRBJ1-1, is SQTIHQWPATLVQPVGSPLSLECTVEGTSNPNLYWYRQAAGRGLQLLFYSVGIGQISSEVPQNLSASRPQDRQFILSSKKLLLSDSGFYLCAWSRGEAFFGQGTRLTVV.

A remark on this clone: The sample carries other DNA sequences with the same CDR3. The rearrangement links TRBV7-9 to TRBJ2-1; no clear D. The V gene's germline CDR1 is SEHNR and CDR2 FQNEAQ (reference sequence). V was clipped by 9 bases and J by 3 bases, with 6 bases between them. The CDR3 has 11 amino acids. The CDR3 nucleotides read TGTGCCAGTGGTTTCTACAATGAGCAGTTCTTC. It specifies CASGFYNEQFF.

The J gene is TRBJ1-2, the V gene TRBV6-5; D unclear. Germline CDR1 reads MNHEY; CDR2 reads SVGAGI. The length of the CDR3 is 14 residues. V gave up 4 bases and J gave up 1 base, with 10 bases separating them. The DNA of the CDR3 is TGTGCCAGCAGTTCCAGACCTATTAACTATGGCTACACCTTC. This codes for CASSSRPINYGYTF.